Listed below are T cell receptor beta chains from one sample, sequenced in a study of T cell responses to AZD1222 COVID-19 vaccine. TCRdb's table, derived via immunoSEQ multiplex PCR, lists solely in-frame clones and lacks some. The table has roughly 53,000 clones, approximately 89% seen once; the top ten hold approximately 20%. The input for sequencing was peripheral blood, taken on day 0 of MenACWY control vaccination. The source is an adult in good health. CDR3s include the opening cysteine and the closing phenylalanine or tryptophan. D genes are given only for firm matches. Size is stated for part of the rows, as once, few or many counts, or as a class when the clone is expanded.

d_call,v_call,j_call,clone_size,cdr3_nt,cdr3_aa
.,TRBV9,TRBJ1-2,.,TGTGCCAGCAGCGTAGTTGACAGTAACCCCTATGGCTACACCTTC,CASSVVDSNPYGYTF
.,TRBV18,TRBJ1-6,.,TGTGCCAGCTCACCAACCGGAGCCCATAATTCACCCCTCCACTTT,CASSPTGAHNSPLHF
.,TRBV4-2,TRBJ1-3,.,TGTGCCAGCAGCCAAGGGGCACTAAGCTCTGGAAACACCATATATTTT,CASSQGALSSGNTIYF
.,TRBV9,TRBJ1-1,.,TGTGCCAGCAGCGTAGAGGACAGAAGAAACACTGAAGCTTTCTTT,CASSVEDRRNTEAFF
.,TRBV4-1,TRBJ2-3,.,TGCGCCAGCAGCCAAGATCCCCCGGGTACGCAGTATTTT,CASSQDPPGTQYF
.,TRBV21-1,TRBJ2-7,.,TGTGCCAGCAGCAAATTCCGTCTTCGGCAGTACAACGAGCAGTACTTC,CASSKFRLRQYNEQYF
.,TRBV4-1,TRBJ2-7,.,TGCGCCAGCAGCCAAGATGTCAGGGTCCACGAGCAGTACTTC,CASSQDVRVHEQYF
TRBD2,TRBV9,TRBJ2-1,.,TGTGCCAGCAGCACGGGACTATCATACAATGAGCAGTTCTTC,CASSTGLSYNEQFF
.,TRBV28,TRBJ2-1,.,TGTGCCAGCAGGCCAGAGGTAAATGAGCAGTTCTTC,CASRPEVNEQFF
.,TRBV7-9,TRBJ1-2,.,TGTGCCAGCAGCCTCCTCCAGGGCAATGGCTACACCTTC,CASSLLQGNGYTF
TRBD2,TRBV28,TRBJ2-3,.,TGTGCCAGCAGTCTAACTAGCGGAAGCACAGATACGCAGTATTTT,CASSLTSGSTDTQYF
.,TRBV28,TRBJ1-6,.,TGTGCCAGCAGTATGGCTGGGGGGAATAATTCACCCCTCCACTTT,CASSMAGGNNSPLHF
.,TRBV6-2/TRBV6-3,TRBJ1-3,once,TGTGCCAGCAGCCCTTTCCAACAAGGGGTTCGTGGAAACACCATATATTTT,CASSPFQQGVRGNTIYF
TRBD1,TRBV3-1/TRBV3-2,TRBJ1-1,.,TGTGCCAGCCGCTGGGACAGCGAGAACACTGAAGCTTTCTTT,CASRWDSENTEAFF
TRBD1,TRBV5-5,TRBJ2-5,.,TGTGCCAGCAGCTTGATGATGGACAGGCCAGACTCGTACCAAGAGACCCAGTACTTC,CASSLMMDRPDSYQETQYF
.,TRBV23-1,TRBJ2-5,.,TGCGCCAGCAGTCAATCTCATGGGCCGGGACGCCGAGAGGAGCTGCGGGAGACCCAGTACTTC,CASSQSHGPGRREELRETQYF
.,TRBV2,TRBJ2-2,.,TGTGCCAGCAGTGAGGGGGAAACCGGGGAGCTGTTTTTT,CASSEGETGELFF
.,TRBV4-3,TRBJ2-1,.,TGCGCCAGCAGCCAACAATGGGGCAGTTACAATGAGCAGTTCTTC,CASSQQWGSYNEQFF
TRBD1,TRBV10-3,TRBJ1-1,.,TGTGCCATCAGTGATCCGGGACAGCCGAACACTGAAGCTTTCTTT,CAISDPGQPNTEAFF
.,TRBV21-1,TRBJ1-1,.,TGTGCCAGCAGCATTCAGGGGGTTGCCGAAGCTTTCTTT,CASSIQGVAEAFF
.,TRBV7-2,TRBJ2-7,.,TGTGCCAGCAGCTTAGGCGGACTATCCTACGAGCAGTACTTC,CASSLGGLSYEQYF
.,TRBV18,TRBJ2-1,.,TGTGCCAGCTCACCACAAGGAGGAGGGCCCTCCTACAATGAGCAGTTCTTC,CASSPQGGGPSYNEQFF
.,TRBV27,TRBJ2-7,.,TGTGCCAGCAGTTTAGGCGGGATAGGGTACGAGCAGTACTTC,CASSLGGIGYEQYF
.,TRBV4-1,TRBJ1-1,.,TGCGCCAGCAGCCATATAACAGGCTTGAACACTGAAGCTTTCTTT,CASSHITGLNTEAFF
.,TRBV7-2,TRBJ2-2,.,TGTGCCAGCAGCTTAGTAGGGTTGAACACCGGGGAGCTGTTTTTT,CASSLVGLNTGELFF
TRBD1,TRBV6-1,TRBJ2-3,.,TGTGCCAGCAGTGAAATCCCGGACAGGGAACAGTATTTT,CASSEIPDREQYF
TRBD2,TRBV7-9,TRBJ2-2,.,TGTGCCAGCAGCTTAGCGCAACTAGCGGGAGGGCCTTGGACCGGGGAGCTGTTTTTT,CASSLAQLAGGPWTGELFF
TRBD1,TRBV5-1,TRBJ1-2,.,TGCGCCAGCAGCTTAGGGGGGACAGGGGACTATGGCTACACCTTC,CASSLGGTGDYGYTF
.,TRBV12-3/TRBV12-4,TRBJ1-3,few,TGTGCCAGCAGTTTAGGGACCGGAAACACCATATATTTT,CASSLGTGNTIYF
TRBD1,TRBV6-5,TRBJ1-5,.,TGTGCCAGCACCAAAGACAGGGGTAATCAGCCCCAGCATTTT,CASTKDRGNQPQHF
.,TRBV5-6,TRBJ1-1,large,TGTGCCAGCACCTTGGGCTTTACTGAAGCTTTCTTT,CASTLGFTEAFF
.,TRBV7-9,TRBJ2-1,.,TGTGCCAGCAGCTTAATGTTACCAAGGGGGTTGGACAATGAGCAGTTCTTC,CASSLMLPRGLDNEQFF
.,TRBV10-3,TRBJ2-7,.,TGTGCCATCAGTGTTGGGGGCTACGAGCAGTACTTC,CAISVGGYEQYF
.,TRBV6-1,TRBJ2-7,.,TGTGCCAGCAGTGAGTTGTATTTCTACGAGCAGTACTTC,CASSELYFYEQYF
TRBD1,TRBV5-1,TRBJ1-6,.,TGCGCCAGCAGTTCCAGGGACAGGGGTTTGGGTTCACCCCTCCACTTT,CASSSRDRGLGSPLHF
TRBD1,TRBV3-1/TRBV3-2,TRBJ1-2,.,TGTGCCAGCAGCCAAGATGGGGGCAGGACAGGGCCAAACTATGGCTACACCTTC,CASSQDGGRTGPNYGYTF
.,TRBV11-2,TRBJ1-4,.,TGTGCCAGCAGCTTAGAGGCTAATGAAAAACTGTTTTTT,CASSLEANEKLFF
TRBD2,TRBV6-2/TRBV6-3,TRBJ2-2,.,TGTGCCAGCAGTGGACTAGCGGGAGGCGGAACCGGGGAGCTGTTTTTT,CASSGLAGGGTGELFF
TRBD2,TRBV7-2,TRBJ2-5,.,TGTGCCAGCAGCCTTTCGACTAGCGGGTCGCAAGAGACCCAGTACTTC,CASSLSTSGSQETQYF
.,TRBV4-3,TRBJ2-7,once,TGCGCCAGCAGCCAAGATCAAGTGGGACAAGCGACCTACGAGCAGTACTTC,CASSQDQVGQATYEQYF
TRBD2,TRBV7-8,TRBJ2-7,.,TGTGCCAGCAGCTCCCTGGGACTAGCGGGAGGCAGGAGCTCCTACGAGCAGTACTTC,CASSSLGLAGGRSSYEQYF
.,TRBV7-2,TRBJ1-6,.,TGTGCCAGCAGCTTACGGACAGCCGATTCAAGCTCCTATAATTCACCCCTCCACTTT,CASSLRTADSSSYNSPLHF
.,TRBV7-2,TRBJ2-7,.,TGTGCCAGCAGCTTAGCAGGGGCAAGAAACTCCTACGAGCAGTACTTC,CASSLAGARNSYEQYF
TRBD1,TRBV6-2/TRBV6-3,TRBJ2-5,.,TGTGCCAGCAGCCCCGGGACAGGGTTAATGGAGACCCAGTACTTC,CASSPGTGLMETQYF
.,TRBV6-5,TRBJ1-1,medium-sized,TGTGCCAGCAGTTACTCACTCCTCTACACTGAAGCTTTCTTT,CASSYSLLYTEAFF
.,TRBV28,TRBJ1-2,.,TGTGCCAGCAAAGGGAGAAACTATGGCTACACCTTC,CASKGRNYGYTF
.,TRBV6-4,TRBJ1-1,.,TGTGCCAGCAGTGGGGAAGTGGGGTCTGACGCTTTCTTT,CASSGEVGSDAFF
TRBD2,TRBV13,TRBJ2-1,once,TGTGCCAGCAGCTTGGTTTCGAGCGGGAGGGGCTTCGGGCAGTTCTTC,CASSLVSSGRGFGQFF